This T cell receptor (beta chain) is drawn from a study of shared clonotypes between healthy human individuals. Study-level results: In general, naive subsets displayed greater estimated richness than memory subsets did.

The V gene lost 6 bases and the J gene lost 10 bases, with 13 bases spanning the gap. Germline loops: CDR1 MNHEY, CDR2 SMNVEV (reference sequence). This CDR3 is 13 amino acids long. A few counts support this clone. Its antigen is as yet unknown. Here immunoSEQ multiplex PCR was the method, and the copy in TCRdb shows in-frame clones only, minus some. The top ten clones hold approximately 0.13% of a sample with more than 2 million clones, more than 90% of them seen once. This chain connects TRBV27 to TRBJ1-6; weak D call: TRBD1 (6 bases). The sample taken for sequencing was naive CD4+ T cells sorted from blood. Sample subset: CD45RA+ positively selected. The TCR sequence derives from a man aged 18-30 years in good health. CDR3 protein: CASRRGLGSPLHF. The CDR3 DNA is TGTGCCAGCAGGCGGGGGCTGGGGTCACCCCTCCACTTT.